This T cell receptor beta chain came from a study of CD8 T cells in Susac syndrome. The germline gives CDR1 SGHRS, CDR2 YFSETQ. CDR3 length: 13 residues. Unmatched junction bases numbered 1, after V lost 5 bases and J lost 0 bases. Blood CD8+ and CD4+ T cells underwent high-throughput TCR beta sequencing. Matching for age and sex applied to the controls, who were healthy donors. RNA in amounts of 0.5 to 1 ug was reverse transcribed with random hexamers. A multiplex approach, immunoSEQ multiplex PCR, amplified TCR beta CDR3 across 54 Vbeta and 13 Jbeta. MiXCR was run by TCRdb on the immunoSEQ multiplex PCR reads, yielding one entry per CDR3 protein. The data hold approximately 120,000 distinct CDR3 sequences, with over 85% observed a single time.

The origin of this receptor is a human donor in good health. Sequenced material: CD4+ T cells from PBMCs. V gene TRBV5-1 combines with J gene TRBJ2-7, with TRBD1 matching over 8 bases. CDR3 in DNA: TGCGCCAGCAGGGACAGGGCCTCCTACGAGCAGTACTTC. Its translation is CASRDRASYEQYF.